The rows below give T cell receptor beta chains drawn from one sample of a study of blood T cell repertoires in COVID-19. Data came from immunoSEQ multiplex PCR; TCRdb stores just in-frame clones and leaves some out. The sample yields approximately 250,000 clones, roughly 87% seen once. The sequenced material came from PBMCs or T cells enriched from blood (not recorded which). These receptors were obtained from a woman in her thirties who had recovered from COVID-19. CDR3s include the opening cysteine and the closing phenylalanine or tryptophan. Fields, in order: V gene, D gene, J gene, clone size, CDR3 protein, CDR3 DNA. D genes are given only for firm matches. Size tells how often a clone was seen (once, few, many) or the class of an expanded clone, and some rows leave it out.

>TRBV27|-|TRBJ2-7|-
CASSFGGGPVYEQYF
TGTGCCAGCAGTTTTGGGGGCGGTCCAGTCTACGAGCAGTACTTC
>TRBV29-1|-|TRBJ1-4|-
CSVQVDEYEKLFF
TGCAGCGTTCAGGTGGATGAATATGAAAAACTGTTTTTT
>TRBV5-1|TRBD1|TRBJ1-1|-
CASSLIGPGGGSAFF
TGCGCCAGCAGCCTCATAGGGCCAGGGGGCGGATCAGCTTTCTTT
>TRBV28|-|TRBJ1-3|-
CASSLPGSYSGNTIYF
TGTGCCAGCAGTTTACCAGGTTCTTACTCTGGAAACACCATATATTTT
>TRBV5-1|TRBD1|TRBJ1-2|-
CASSLGTGVYGYTF
TGCGCCAGCAGCTTGGGGACAGGGGTCTATGGCTACACCTTC
>TRBV4-1|-|TRBJ2-1|-
CASSFIDNEQFF
TGCGCCAGCAGTTTTATAGACAATGAGCAGTTCTTC
>TRBV27|TRBD2|TRBJ2-2|-
CASSSGLVVDFRSGELFF
TGTGCCAGCAGCTCTGGACTAGTCGTCGATTTTAGGTCCGGGGAGCTGTTTTTT
>TRBV6-2/TRBV6-3|-|TRBJ1-5|-
CASSNNGVGSSNQPQHF
TGTGCCAGCAGCAATAACGGGGTCGGGTCTAGCAATCAGCCCCAGCATTTT
>TRBV25-1|TRBD1|TRBJ1-2|-
CASSEGGGWYGYTF
TGTGCCAGCAGTGAAGGAGGGGGCTGGTATGGCTACACCTTC
>TRBV7-2|TRBD1|TRBJ1-2|-
CASSPGGSYGYTF
TGTGCCAGCAGCCCAGGGGGTAGTTATGGCTACACCTTC
>TRBV27|TRBD1|TRBJ2-5|-
CASSLSGTGKETQYF
TGTGCCAGCAGTTTATCCGGGACAGGGAAAGAGACCCAGTACTTC
>TRBV7-9|-|TRBJ1-5|-
CASSLLTNQPQHF
TGTGCCAGCAGCTTGCTCACTAATCAGCCCCAGCATTTT
>TRBV15|-|TRBJ2-2|-
CATSRVFGGELFF
TGTGCCACCAGCAGAGTTTTCGGGGGGGAGCTGTTTTTT
>TRBV10-3|TRBD1|TRBJ1-2|-
CATAGTGGDGYTF
TGTGCCACAGCCGGGACAGGGGGCGATGGCTACACCTTC
>TRBV5-8|TRBD1|TRBJ2-7|-
CAANDRVYEQYF
TGTGCCGCCAACGACAGGGTCTACGAGCAGTACTTC
>TRBV7-9|TRBD1|TRBJ2-1|few
CASRSPGQMRLDEQFF
TGTGCCAGCAGATCTCCGGGACAGATGAGGTTGGATGAGCAGTTCTTC
>TRBV9|TRBD1|TRBJ1-1|-
CASSVVSGQGSTEAFF
TGTGCCAGCAGCGTAGTTTCGGGACAGGGTTCCACTGAAGCTTTCTTT
>TRBV19|-|TRBJ2-1|-
CASSIGRGRGNEQFF
TGTGCCAGTAGTATCGGTAGGGGGAGGGGGAATGAGCAGTTCTTC
>TRBV9|-|TRBJ2-3|-
CASSTTRDTQYF
TGTGCCAGCAGTACTACTAGAGATACGCAGTATTTT
>TRBV9|TRBD2|TRBJ2-1|-
CASSARDYTIPEQFF
TGTGCCAGCAGCGCCAGGGACTATACCATCCCTGAGCAGTTCTTC
>TRBV5-1|-|TRBJ1-4|once
CASSGGGADNEKLFF
TGCGCCAGCTCCGGAGGGGGGGCGGATAATGAAAAACTGTTTTTT
>TRBV6-5|-|TRBJ2-3|-
CASSYRGRTDTQYF
TGTGCCAGCAGTTACAGGGGTAGGACAGATACGCAGTATTTT
>TRBV4-3|-|TRBJ1-3|once
CASSQDRPGSGNTIYF
TGCGCCAGCAGCCAAGATCGCCCGGGGTCTGGAAACACCATATATTTT
>TRBV7-8|-|TRBJ1-2|-
CASSTITSNYGYTF
TGTGCCAGCAGCACAATTACCAGTAACTATGGCTACACCTTC
>TRBV7-2|-|TRBJ1-6|-
CASSKHRAQDSPLHF
TGTGCCAGCAGTAAACACAGGGCCCAGGATTCACCCCTCCACTTT
>TRBV7-9|TRBD1|TRBJ2-7|-
CASSSRQGARYEQYF
TGTGCCAGCAGCTCTCGACAGGGGGCTAGGTACGAGCAGTACTTC
>TRBV9|TRBD2|TRBJ2-3|-
CASSPAGGGGDTQYF
TGTGCCAGCAGCCCAGCGGGGGGCGGGGGAGATACGCAGTATTTT
>TRBV6-5|-|TRBJ2-1|-
CAFRESNEQFF
TGTGCCTTCCGGGAGTCCAATGAGCAGTTCTTC
>TRBV5-1|-|TRBJ1-4|-
CASSLGVATNEKLFF
TGCGCCAGCAGCTTGGGAGTAGCAACTAATGAAAAACTGTTTTTT
>TRBV6-5|TRBD1|TRBJ1-6|once
CASSYWPDRQGSPLHF
TGTGCCAGCAGTTACTGGCCGGACAGACAGGGTTCACCCCTCCACTTT
>TRBV6-5|-|TRBJ2-3|-
CASSLGDTQYF
TGTGCCAGCAGCCTAGGCGATACGCAGTATTTT
>TRBV13|TRBD2|TRBJ2-3|-
CASSSTGTSFTDTQYF
TGTGCCAGCAGCTCAACCGGGACTAGCTTCACAGATACGCAGTATTTT
>TRBV6-1|TRBD1|TRBJ1-4|-
CASSERWTGGVGEKLFF
TGTGCCAGCAGTGAACGGTGGACAGGGGGCGTAGGGGAAAAACTGTTTTTT
>TRBV5-4|TRBD1|TRBJ2-1|once
CASSSRDRGNEQFF
TGTGCCAGCAGCTCCCGGGACAGGGGCAATGAGCAGTTCTTC
>TRBV3-1/TRBV3-2|TRBD2|TRBJ2-1|-
CASSPTSGTFQFF
TGTGCCAGCAGCCCGACTAGCGGGACTTTTCAGTTCTTC
>TRBV20-1|-|TRBJ1-2|few
CSASLTSSYGYTF
TGCAGTGCTAGTCTCACTTCTAGCTATGGCTACACCTTC
>TRBV3-1/TRBV3-2|-|TRBJ2-7|-
CASSHGGSSYEQYF
TGTGCCAGCAGCCATGGGGGGAGTTCTTACGAGCAGTACTTC
>TRBV6-2/TRBV6-3|-|TRBJ1-6|-
CASSSSTGYNSPLHF
TGTGCCAGCAGTTCTTCCACAGGCTATAATTCACCCCTCCACTTT
>TRBV24-1|-|TRBJ2-4|-
CATSDSLGRGIQYF
TGTGCCACCAGTGATTCGCTCGGACGGGGCATTCAGTACTTC
>TRBV11-3|TRBD1|TRBJ1-2|few
CASSFLIGTGNYGYTF
TGTGCCAGCAGCTTCCTCATTGGGACAGGAAACTATGGCTACACCTTC
>TRBV7-8|TRBD1|TRBJ2-5|-
CASSFRTGDYRAQYF
TGTGCCAGCAGCTTCCGGACAGGGGATTACAGGGCCCAGTACTTC
>TRBV27|-|TRBJ1-2|-
CASSVRAPDLTYGYTF
TGTGCCAGCAGTGTCAGGGCGCCCGACCTAACCTATGGCTACACCTTC
>TRBV29-1|TRBD1|TRBJ1-2|-
CSVEQGQGYGYGYTF
TGCAGCGTTGAGCAGGGACAGGGCTATGGCTATGGCTACACCTTC
>TRBV14|-|TRBJ2-2|-
CASSPATGELFF
TGTGCCAGCAGCCCCGCGACCGGGGAGCTGTTTTTT
>TRBV3-1/TRBV3-2|-|TRBJ1-3|-
CASSQGGGSGNTIYF
TGTGCCAGCAGCCAAGGGGGGGGCTCTGGAAACACCATATATTTT